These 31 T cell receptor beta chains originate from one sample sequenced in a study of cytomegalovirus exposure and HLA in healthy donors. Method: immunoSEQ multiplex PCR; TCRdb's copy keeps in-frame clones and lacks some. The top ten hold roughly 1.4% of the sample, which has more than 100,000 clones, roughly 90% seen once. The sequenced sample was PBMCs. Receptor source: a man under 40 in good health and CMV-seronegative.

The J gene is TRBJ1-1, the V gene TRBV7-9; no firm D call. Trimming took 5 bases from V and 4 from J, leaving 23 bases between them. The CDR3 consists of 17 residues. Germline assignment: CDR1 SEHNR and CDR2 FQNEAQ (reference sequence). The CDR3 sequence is CASSPPEGQQRATEAFF. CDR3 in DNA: TGTGCCAGCAGCCCCCCAGAGGGCCAACAAAGGGCCACTGAAGCTTTCTTT.

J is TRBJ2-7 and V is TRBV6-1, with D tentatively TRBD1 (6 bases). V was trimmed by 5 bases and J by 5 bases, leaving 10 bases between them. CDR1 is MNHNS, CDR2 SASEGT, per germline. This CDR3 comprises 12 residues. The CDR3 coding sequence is TGTGCCAGCAGTTCTAACAGGGACGAGCAGTACTTC. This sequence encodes CASSSNRDEQYF.

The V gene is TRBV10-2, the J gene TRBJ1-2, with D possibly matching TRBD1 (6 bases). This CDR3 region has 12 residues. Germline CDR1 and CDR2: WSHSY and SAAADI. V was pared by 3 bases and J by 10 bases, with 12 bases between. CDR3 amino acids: CASSEAGADYTF. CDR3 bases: TGCGCCAGCAGTGAAGCGGGGGCGGACTACACCTTC.

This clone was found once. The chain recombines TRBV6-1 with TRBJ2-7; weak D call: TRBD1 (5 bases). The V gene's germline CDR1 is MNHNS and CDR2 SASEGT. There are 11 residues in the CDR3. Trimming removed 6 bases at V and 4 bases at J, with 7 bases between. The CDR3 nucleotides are TGTGCCAGCAGCAGGGAATACGAGCAGTACTTC. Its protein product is CASSREYEQYF.

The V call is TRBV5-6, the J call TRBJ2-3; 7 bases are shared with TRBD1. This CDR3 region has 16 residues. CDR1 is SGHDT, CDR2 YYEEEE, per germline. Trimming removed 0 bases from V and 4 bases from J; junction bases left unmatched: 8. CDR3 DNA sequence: TGTGCCAGCAGCTTGGGGTGGGGACAGAGACCAGATACGCAGTATTTT. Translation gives CASSLGWGQRPDTQYF.

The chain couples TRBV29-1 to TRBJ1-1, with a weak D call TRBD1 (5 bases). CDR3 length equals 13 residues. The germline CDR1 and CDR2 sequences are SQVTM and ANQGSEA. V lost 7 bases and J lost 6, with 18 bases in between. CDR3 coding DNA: TGCAGCGCGAACTTGAGGGGAGGTCCTGAAGCTTTCTTT. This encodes CSANLRGGPEAFF. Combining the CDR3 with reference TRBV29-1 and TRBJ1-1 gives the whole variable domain SAVISQKPSRDICQRGTSLTIQCQVDSQVTMMFWYRQQPGQSLTLIATANQGSEATYESGFVIDKFPISRPNLTFSTLTVSNMSPEDSSIYLCSANLRGGPEAFFGQGTRLTVV.

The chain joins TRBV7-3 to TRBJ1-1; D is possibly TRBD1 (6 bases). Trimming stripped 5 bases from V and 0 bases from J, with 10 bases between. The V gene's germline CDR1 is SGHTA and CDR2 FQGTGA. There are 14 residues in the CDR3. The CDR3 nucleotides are TGTGCCAGCAGCCCCGGACAGCTGAACACTGAAGCTTTCTTT. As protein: CASSPGQLNTEAFF.

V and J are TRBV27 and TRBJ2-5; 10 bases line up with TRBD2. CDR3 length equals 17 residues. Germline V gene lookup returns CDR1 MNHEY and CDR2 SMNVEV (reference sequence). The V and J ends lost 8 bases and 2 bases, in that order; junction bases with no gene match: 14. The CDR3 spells CASRELLAGVAQETQYF. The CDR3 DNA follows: TGTGCCAGCCGAGAACTTCTAGCGGGAGTTGCTCAAGAGACCCAGTACTTC.

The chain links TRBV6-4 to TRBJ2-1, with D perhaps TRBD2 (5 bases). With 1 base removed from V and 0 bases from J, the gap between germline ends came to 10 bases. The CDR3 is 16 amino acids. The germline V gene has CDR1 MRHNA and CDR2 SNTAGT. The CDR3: CASSDFGGSSYNEQFF. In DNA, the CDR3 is TGTGCCAGCAGTGACTTCGGAGGAAGCTCCTACAATGAGCAGTTCTTC.

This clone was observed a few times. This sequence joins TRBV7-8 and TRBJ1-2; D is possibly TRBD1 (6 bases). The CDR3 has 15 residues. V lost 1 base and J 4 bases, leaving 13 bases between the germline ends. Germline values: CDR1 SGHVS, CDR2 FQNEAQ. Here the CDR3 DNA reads TGTGCCAGCAGCTTAGACGAGACAGGAGTCTATGGCTACACCTTC. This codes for CASSLDETGVYGYTF.

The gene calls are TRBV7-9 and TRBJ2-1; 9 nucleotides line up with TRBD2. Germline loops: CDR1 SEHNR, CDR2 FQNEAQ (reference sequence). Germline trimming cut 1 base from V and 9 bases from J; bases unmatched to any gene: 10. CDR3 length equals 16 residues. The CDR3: CASSLVSSPSGTEQFF. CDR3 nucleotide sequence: TGTGCCAGCAGCTTAGTTTCGAGCCCTAGCGGGACTGAGCAGTTCTTC.

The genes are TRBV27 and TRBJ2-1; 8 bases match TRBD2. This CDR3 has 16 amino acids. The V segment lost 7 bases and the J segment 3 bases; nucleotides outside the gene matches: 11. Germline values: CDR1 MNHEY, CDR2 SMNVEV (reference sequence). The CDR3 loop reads CASNSRGSGNYNEQFF. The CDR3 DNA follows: TGTGCCAGCAACTCAAGGGGTAGCGGGAACTACAATGAGCAGTTCTTC.

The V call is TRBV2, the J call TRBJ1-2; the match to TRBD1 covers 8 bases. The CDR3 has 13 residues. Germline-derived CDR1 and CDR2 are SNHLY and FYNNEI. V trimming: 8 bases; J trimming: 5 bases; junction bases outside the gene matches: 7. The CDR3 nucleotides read TGTGCCAGCGACAGGGGATCTGAGTATGGCTACACCTTC. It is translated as CASDRGSEYGYTF.

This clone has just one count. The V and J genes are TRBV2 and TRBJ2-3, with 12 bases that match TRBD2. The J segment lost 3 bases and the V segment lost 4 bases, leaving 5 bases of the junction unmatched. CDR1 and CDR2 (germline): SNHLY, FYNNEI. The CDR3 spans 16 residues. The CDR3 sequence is CASSVLAGGATDTQYF. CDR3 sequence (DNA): TGTGCCAGCAGTGTACTAGCGGGAGGCGCGACAGATACGCAGTATTTT.

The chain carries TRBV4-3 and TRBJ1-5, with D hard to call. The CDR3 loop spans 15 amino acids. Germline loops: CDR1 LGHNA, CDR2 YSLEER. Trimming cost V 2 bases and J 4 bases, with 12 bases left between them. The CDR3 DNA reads TGCGCCAGCAGCCAACAGGTGGCGGGAAATCAGCCCCAGCATTTT. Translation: CASSQQVAGNQPQHF.

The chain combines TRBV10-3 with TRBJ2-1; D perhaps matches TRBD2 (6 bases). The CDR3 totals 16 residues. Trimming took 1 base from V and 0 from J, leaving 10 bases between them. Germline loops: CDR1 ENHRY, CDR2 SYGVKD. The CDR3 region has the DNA TGTGCCATCAGTGAGTTTAGCGGAACCTCCTACAATGAGCAGTTCTTC. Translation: CAISEFSGTSYNEQFF.

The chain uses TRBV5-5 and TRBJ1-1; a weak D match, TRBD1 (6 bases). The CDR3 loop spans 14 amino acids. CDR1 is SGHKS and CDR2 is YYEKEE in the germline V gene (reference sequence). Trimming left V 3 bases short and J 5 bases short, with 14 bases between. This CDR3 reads CASSYGGRGTEAFF. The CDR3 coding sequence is TGTGCCAGCAGCTACGGGGGGCGAGGGACTGAAGCTTTCTTT.

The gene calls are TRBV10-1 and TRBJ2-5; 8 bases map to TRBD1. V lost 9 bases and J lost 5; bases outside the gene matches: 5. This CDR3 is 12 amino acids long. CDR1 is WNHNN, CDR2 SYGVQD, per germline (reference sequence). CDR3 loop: CARDRVEETQYF. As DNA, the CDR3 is TGCGCCAGGGACAGGGTGGAGGAGACCCAGTACTTC.

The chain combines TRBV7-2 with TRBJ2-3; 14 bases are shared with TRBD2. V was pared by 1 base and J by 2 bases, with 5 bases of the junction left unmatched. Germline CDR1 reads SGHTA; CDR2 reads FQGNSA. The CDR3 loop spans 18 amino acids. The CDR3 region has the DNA TGTGCCAGCAGCTTAGATAGGGGACTAGCGGGAGACACAGATACGCAGTATTTT. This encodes CASSLDRGLAGDTDTQYF.

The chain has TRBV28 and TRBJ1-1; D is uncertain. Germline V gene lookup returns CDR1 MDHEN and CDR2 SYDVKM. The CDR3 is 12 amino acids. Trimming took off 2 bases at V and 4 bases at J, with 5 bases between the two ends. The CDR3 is CASSLTATEAFF. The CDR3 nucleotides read TGTGCCAGCAGTTTAACAGCCACTGAAGCTTTCTTT. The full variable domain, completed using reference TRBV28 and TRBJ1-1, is DVKVTQSSRYLVKRTGEKVFLECVQDMDHENMFWYRQDPGLGLRLIYFSYDVKMKEKGDIPEGYSVSREKKERFSLILESASTNQTSMYLCASSLTATEAFFGQGTRLTVV.

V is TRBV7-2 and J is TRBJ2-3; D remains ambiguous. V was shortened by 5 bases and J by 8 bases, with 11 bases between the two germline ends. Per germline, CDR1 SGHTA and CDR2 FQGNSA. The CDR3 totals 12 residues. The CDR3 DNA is TGTGCCAGCAGCCCCCCCTCAGGTACGCAGTATTTT. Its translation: CASSPPSGTQYF.

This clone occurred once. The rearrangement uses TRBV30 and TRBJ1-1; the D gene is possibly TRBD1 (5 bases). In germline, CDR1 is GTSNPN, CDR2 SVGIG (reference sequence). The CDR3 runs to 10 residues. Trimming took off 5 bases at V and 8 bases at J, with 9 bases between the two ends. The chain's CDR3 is CAWQTAEAFF. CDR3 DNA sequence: TGTGCCTGGCAGACAGCCGAAGCTTTCTTT.

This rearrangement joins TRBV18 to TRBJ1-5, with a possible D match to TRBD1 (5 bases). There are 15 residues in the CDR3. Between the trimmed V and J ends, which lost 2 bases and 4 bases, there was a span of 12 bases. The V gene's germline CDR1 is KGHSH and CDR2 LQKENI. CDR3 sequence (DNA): TGTGCCAGCTCACCAGGAGTCCCAGGGAATCAGCCCCAGCATTTT. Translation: CASSPGVPGNQPQHF.

Written as DNA, the CDR3 is TGTGCCAGCAGCTTAGAGGTTCGGCCACAAGCGCGCGGACAGCCCCAGCATTTT. Translating gives CASSLEVRPQARGQPQHF. The rearrangement joins TRBV7-2 to TRBJ1-5; D unresolved. Trimming took 1 base from V and 7 from J, leaving 23 bases between them. The CDR3 is 18 residues long. Per the germline V gene, CDR1 is SGHTA and CDR2 is FQGNSA.

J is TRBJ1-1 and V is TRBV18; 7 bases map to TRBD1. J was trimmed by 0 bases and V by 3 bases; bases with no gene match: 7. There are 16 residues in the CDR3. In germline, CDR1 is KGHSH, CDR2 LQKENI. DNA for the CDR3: TGTGCCAGCTCACCCGGGACAGCGGCTATGAACACTGAAGCTTTCTTT. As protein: CASSPGTAAMNTEAFF.

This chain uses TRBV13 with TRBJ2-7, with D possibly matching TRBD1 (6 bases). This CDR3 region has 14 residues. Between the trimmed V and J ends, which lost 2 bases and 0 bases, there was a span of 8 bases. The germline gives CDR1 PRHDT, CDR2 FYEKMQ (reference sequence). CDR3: CASSLRQDSYEQYF. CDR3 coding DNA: TGTGCCAGCAGCTTAAGACAGGACTCCTACGAGCAGTACTTC.

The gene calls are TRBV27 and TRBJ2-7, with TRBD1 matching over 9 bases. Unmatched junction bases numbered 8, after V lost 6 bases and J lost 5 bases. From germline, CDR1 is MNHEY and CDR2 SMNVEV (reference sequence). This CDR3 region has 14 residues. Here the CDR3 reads CASSPGQGWDEQYF. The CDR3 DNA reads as TGTGCCAGCAGCCCGGGACAGGGTTGGGACGAGCAGTACTTC.

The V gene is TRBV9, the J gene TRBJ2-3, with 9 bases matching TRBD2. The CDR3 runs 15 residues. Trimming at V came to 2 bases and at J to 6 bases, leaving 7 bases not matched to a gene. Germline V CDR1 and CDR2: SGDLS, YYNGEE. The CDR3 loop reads CASSVSGRAEDTQYF. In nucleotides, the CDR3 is TGTGCCAGCAGCGTTAGCGGGAGAGCGGAGGATACGCAGTATTTT.

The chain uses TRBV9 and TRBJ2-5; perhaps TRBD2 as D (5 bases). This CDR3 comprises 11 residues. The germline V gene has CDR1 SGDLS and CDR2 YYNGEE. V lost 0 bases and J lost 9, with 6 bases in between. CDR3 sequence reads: CASSVASSQYF. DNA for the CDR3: TGTGCCAGCAGCGTAGCTAGCTCCCAGTACTTC.

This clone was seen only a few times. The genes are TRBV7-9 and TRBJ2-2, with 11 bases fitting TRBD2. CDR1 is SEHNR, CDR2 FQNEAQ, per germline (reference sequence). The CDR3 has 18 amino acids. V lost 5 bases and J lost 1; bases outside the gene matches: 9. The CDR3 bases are TGTGCCAGCAGCGCACTTGGACTAGCGGGCGGGAACACCGGGGAGCTGTTTTTT. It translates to CASSALGLAGGNTGELFF.

The DNA for the CDR3 is TGTGCCAGCAGCTTTGCAGGGCGGGGTAATCAGCCCCAGCATTTT. Translated, it gives CASSFAGRGNQPQHF. V gene TRBV7-9 combines with J gene TRBJ1-5; tentatively, D is TRBD1 (5 bases). Germline CDR1 SEHNR, CDR2 FQNEAQ (reference sequence). CDR3 size: 15 residues. Trimming stripped 3 bases from V and 4 bases from J, with 13 bases between.